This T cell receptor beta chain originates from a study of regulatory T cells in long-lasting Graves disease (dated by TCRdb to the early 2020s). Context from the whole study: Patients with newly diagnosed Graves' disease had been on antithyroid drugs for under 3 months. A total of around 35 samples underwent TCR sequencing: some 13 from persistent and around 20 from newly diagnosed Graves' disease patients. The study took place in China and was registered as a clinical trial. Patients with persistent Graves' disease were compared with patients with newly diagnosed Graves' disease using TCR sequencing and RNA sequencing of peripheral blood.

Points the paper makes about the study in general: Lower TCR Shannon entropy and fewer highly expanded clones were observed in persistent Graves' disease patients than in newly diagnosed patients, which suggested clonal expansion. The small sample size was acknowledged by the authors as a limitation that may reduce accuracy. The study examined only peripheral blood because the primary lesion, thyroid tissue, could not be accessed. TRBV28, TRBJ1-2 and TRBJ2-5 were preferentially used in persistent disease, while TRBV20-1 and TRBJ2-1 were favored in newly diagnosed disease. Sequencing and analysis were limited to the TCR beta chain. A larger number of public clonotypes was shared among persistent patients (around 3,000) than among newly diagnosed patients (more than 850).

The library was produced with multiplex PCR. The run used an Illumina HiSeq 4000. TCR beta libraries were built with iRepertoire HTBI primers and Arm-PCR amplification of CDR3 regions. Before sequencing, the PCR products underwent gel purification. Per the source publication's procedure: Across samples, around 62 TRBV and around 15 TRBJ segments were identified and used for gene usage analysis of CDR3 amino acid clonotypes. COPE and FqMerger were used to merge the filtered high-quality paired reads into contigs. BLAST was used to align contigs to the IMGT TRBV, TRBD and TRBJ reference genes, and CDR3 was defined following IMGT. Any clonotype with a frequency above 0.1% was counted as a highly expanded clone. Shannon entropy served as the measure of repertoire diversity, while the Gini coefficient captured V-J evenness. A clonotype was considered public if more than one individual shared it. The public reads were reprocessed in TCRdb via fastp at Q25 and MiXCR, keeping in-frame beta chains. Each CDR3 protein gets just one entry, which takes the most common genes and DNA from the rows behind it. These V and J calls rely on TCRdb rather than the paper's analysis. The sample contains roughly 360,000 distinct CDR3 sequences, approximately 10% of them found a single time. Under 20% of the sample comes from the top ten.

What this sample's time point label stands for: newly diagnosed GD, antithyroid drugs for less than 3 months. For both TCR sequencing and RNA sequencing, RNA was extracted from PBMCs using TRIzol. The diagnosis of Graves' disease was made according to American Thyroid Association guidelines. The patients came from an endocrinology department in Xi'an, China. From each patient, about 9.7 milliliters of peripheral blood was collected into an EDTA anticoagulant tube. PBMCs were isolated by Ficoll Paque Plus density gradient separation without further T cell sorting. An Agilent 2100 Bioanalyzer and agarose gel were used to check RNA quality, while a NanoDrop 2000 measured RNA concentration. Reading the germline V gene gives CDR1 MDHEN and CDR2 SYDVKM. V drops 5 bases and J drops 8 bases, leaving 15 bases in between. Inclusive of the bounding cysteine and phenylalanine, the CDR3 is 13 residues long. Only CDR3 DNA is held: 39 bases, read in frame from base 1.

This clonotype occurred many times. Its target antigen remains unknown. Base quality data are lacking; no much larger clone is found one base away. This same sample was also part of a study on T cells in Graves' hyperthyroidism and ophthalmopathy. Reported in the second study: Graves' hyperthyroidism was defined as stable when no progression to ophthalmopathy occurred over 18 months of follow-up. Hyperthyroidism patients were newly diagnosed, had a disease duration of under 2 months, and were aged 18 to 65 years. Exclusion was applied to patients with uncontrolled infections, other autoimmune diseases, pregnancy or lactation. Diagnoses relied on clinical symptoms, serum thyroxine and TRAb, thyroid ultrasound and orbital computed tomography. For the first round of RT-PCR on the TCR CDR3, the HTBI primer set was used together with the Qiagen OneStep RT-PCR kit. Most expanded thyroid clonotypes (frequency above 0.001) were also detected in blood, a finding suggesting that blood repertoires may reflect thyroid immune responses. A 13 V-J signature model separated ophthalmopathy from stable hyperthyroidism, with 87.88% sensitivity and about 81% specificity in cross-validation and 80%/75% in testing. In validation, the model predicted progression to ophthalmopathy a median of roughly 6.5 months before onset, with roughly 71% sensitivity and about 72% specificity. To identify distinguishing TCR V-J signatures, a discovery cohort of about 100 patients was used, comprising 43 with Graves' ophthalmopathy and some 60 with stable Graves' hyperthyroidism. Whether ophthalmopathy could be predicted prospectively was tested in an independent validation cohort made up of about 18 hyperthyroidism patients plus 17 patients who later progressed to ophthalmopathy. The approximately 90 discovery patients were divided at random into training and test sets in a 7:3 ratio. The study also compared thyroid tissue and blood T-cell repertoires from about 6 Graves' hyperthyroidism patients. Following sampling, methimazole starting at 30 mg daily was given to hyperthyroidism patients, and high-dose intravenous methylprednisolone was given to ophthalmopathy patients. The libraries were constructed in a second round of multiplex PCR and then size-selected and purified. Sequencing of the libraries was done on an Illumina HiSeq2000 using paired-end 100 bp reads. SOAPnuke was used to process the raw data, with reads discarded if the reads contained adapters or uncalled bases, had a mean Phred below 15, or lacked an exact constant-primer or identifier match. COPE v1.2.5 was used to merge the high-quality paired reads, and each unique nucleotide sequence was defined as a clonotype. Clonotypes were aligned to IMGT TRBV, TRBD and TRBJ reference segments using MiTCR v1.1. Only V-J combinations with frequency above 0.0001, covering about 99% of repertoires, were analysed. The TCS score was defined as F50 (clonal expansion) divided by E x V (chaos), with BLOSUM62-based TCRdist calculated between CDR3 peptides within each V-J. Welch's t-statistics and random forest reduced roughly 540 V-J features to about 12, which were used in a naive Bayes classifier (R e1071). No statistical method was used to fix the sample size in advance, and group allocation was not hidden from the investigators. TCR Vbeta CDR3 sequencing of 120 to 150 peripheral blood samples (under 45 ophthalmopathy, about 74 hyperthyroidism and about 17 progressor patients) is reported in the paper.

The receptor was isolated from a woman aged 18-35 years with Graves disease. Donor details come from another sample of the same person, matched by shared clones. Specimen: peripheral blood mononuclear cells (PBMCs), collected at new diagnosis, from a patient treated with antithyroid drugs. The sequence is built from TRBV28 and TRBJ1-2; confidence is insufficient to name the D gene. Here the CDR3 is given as CASSKTELDGYTF. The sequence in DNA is TGTGCCAGCAGTAAAACCGAGCTTGACGGCTACACCTTC.